The 13 T cell receptor beta chains listed next were all sequenced from one sample in a study of blood T cells in healthy people across ages. Primers used in a second PCR of roughly 6 to 11 cycles were a sample-barcoded 5' primer and a J-beta primer mix. TCRdb re-called the 5' RACE reads through MiXCR, storing one row per CDR3 protein. This table holds some 940,000 distinct CDR3 sequences, 25% to 30% found once. This sample was shared with a second study, whose subject was T cells of mothers and their children.

Specimen: blood. These receptors were collected from a woman aged 40-49 years in good health.

The J gene is TRBJ2-3, the V gene TRBV29-1; D ambiguous. The CDR3 extends over 11 amino acids. Germline CDR1 reads SQVTM; CDR2 reads ANQGSEA. Trimming cost V 2 bases and J 3 bases, with 3 bases left between them. The CDR3 nucleotides are TGCAGCGTTGAACGGACAGATACGCAGTATTTT. Encoded protein: CSVERTDTQYF.

This clonotype was counted between two and nine times. This chain links TRBV6-5 with TRBJ2-3; D not certain. V was pared by 1 base and J by 0 bases, with 8 bases between. There are 15 residues in the CDR3. Germline loops: CDR1 MNHEY, CDR2 SVGAGI. The CDR3 protein is CASSYWVGSTDTQYF. CDR3 in DNA: TGTGCCAGCAGTTACTGGGTGGGGAGCACAGATACGCAGTATTTT.

The V and J genes are TRBV7-2 and TRBJ1-2; perhaps TRBD1 as D (5 bases). This CDR3 is built from 14 residues. CDR1 is SGHTA, CDR2 FQGNSA, per germline. The V and J ends lost 3 bases and 4 bases respectively, with 12 bases between them. CDR3 coding DNA: TGTGCCAGCAGCTTGAAACAGGAGCTCTATGGCTACACCTTC. This translates into CASSLKQELYGYTF.

This clonotype was seen ten or more times. V usage is TRBV5-8 and J usage is TRBJ2-7, with TRBD2 matching over 7 bases. CDR3 length equals 15 residues. V dropped 1 base and J dropped 3; count of bases not matched to a gene: 7. CDR1 and CDR2 from the germline V gene are SGHTS and YDEGEE. The CDR3 DNA sequence: TGTGCCAGCAGCTTGCAGGCTAGCGGTAACTACGAGCAGTACTTC. This encodes CASSLQASGNYEQYF.

In its sample, this clonotype was seen many times. The gene calls are TRBV4-1 and TRBJ1-2; TRBD1 aligns across 7 bases. In germline, CDR1 is MGHRA, CDR2 YSYEKL. This CDR3 spans 15 amino acids. V gave up 4 bases and J gave up 3 bases; unmatched junction bases: 8. The CDR3 nucleotides are TGCGCCAGCAGCCTTGGAACAGGGGTTGACTATGGCTACACCTTC. This gives the protein CASSLGTGVDYGYTF.

The chain employs TRBV20-1 and TRBJ2-1; 11 bases are shared with TRBD2. CDR3 length equals 16 residues. The V and J ends lost 5 bases and 1 base, in that order; junction bases with no gene match: 7. The germline V gene has CDR1 DFQATT and CDR2 SNEGSKA (reference sequence). The CDR3 loop reads CSALTSGGRSYNEQFF. The CDR3 nucleotides are TGCAGTGCTTTAACTAGCGGGGGCCGGTCCTACAATGAGCAGTTCTTC.

The gene calls are TRBV7-2 and TRBJ1-5; 11 bases fit TRBD1. The trim removed 1 base at V and 9 bases at J, leaving 2 bases unmatched. Germline values: CDR1 SGHTA, CDR2 FQGNSA. The CDR3 is 14 residues long. The CDR3 DNA sequence: TGTGCCAGCAGCTTAGAGGGGACAGGGGGGCCCCAGCATTTT. Translation: CASSLEGTGGPQHF.

V and J are TRBV29-1 and TRBJ2-6; perhaps D is TRBD1 or TRBD2 (5 bases each). Germline V gene sequence: CDR1 SQVTM, CDR2 ANQGSEA. V lost 6 bases and J lost 0, with 12 bases in between. The CDR3 consists of 15 residues. Here the CDR3 DNA reads TGCAGCGTCACCGGGACGGACTCTGGGGCCAACGTCCTGACTTTC. The encoded protein is CSVTGTDSGANVLTF.

The chain joins TRBV24-1 to TRBJ1-2, with TRBD1 matching 10 bases. The CDR3 is 15 amino acids. V shed 7 bases, J shed 8 bases, and the junction held 12 bases outside the gene matches. Germline V gene sequence: CDR1 KGHDR, CDR2 SFDVKD. CDR3 in DNA: TGTGCCACCAGATCCCAGGGGACAGGGGACGGCGGCTACACCTTC. Protein: CATRSQGTGDGGYTF.

Points on this clonotype: A read error is possible here, since a much larger clone lies one base away. The chain carries TRBV7-2 and TRBJ2-4; D not certain. The DNA end is more similar to TRBJ2-7, so the J call may be wrong. Germline CDR1 reads SGHTA; CDR2 reads FQGNSA. CDR3 length equals 15 residues. The CDR3 here is CASSSRGPSAYEQYF. The CDR3 nucleotides read TGTGCCAGCAGCTCCAGAGGTCCCTCCGCCTACGAGCAGTACTTC.

The chain couples TRBV28 to TRBJ2-2; 8 bases are shared with TRBD2. The CDR3 has 15 amino acids. V lost 3 bases, J lost 6 bases, and 6 bases stayed unmatched. Germline values: CDR1 MDHEN, CDR2 SYDVKM. CDR3 in DNA: TGTGCCAGCAGTTTCGACGGACTAGCATCCGGGGAGCTGTTTTTT. This translates into CASSFDGLASGELFF.

This clonotype is a singleton in its sample. V and J are TRBV20-1 and TRBJ1-2; D might be TRBD1 (5 bases). Germline V gene data show CDR1 as DFQATT and CDR2 as SNEGSKA (reference sequence). V lost 8 bases, J lost 5 bases, and 18 bases lay in between. This CDR3 contains 13 residues. The CDR3 DNA reads as TGCAGTTCCCTGGTGGGGCAGCCTTATGGCTACACCTTC. Its translation is CSSLVGQPYGYTF.

The gene calls are TRBV29-1 and TRBJ2-7, with D possibly matching TRBD2 (5 bases). The CDR3 is 12 residues long. The germline V gene encodes CDR1 SQVTM and CDR2 ANQGSEA. V dropped 7 bases and J dropped 2 bases, with 12 bases sitting between them. CDR3 sequence: CSGLGITYEQYF. The CDR3 nucleotides are TGCAGCGGCCTCGGGATAACCTACGAGCAGTACTTC.